The sequence of this TCR beta chain was determined in a study of shared clonotypes between healthy human individuals (dated by TCRdb to 2018 to 2021). Broadly, across the study: The cohort comprised a couple of women and a few men aged 18 to 49 years. Per donor, leukapheresis produced somewhere between about 0.94 and 9.5 billion PBMCs. To estimate repertoire size and how much clonotypes are shared between individuals, the study performed deep sequencing of blood TCR repertoires from a few healthy adults. For each donor, CD4 naive and CD4 memory were each run on three plates, CD8 naive on two plates, and CD8 memory on one plate. Different laboratories and diverse techniques were used to prepare libraries and sequence TCR repertoires, to increase sequencing depth and limit assay-specific biases. What the study reported, not specific to this receptor: Across a few donors, around 5% of naive CD4, 3.5% of naive CD8, around 2.1% of memory CD4, and under 0.45% of memory CD8 clonotypes were shared. Estimated clonotype richness was generally larger for naive than for memory subsets. Rarefaction of sorted-subset datasets indicated incomplete sequencing despite the large sequencing depth. Compared with non-shared clonotypes, the clonotypes found in all four sorted-subset donors had higher generation probabilities. Sampling was limited to blood, and TCR repertoires in tissue likely differ from TCR repertoires in blood. Based on pairwise subsampling, the degree of clonotype sharing among donors was expected to be affected by sequencing depth. The small number of donors limited the genetic and exposure-history diversity represented.

CD8 naive samples were obtained by positive selection for CCR7 among CD45RO-negative cells, yielding a CD45RA+CCR7+ population from which TemRA cells were excluded. The donors were healthy, HIV-negative adults with no recently reported acute infections or vaccinations. Every donor was a Caucasian adult residing in Nashville, Tennessee, USA. After blood collection by leukapheresis, PBMCs were isolated using Ficoll-Histopaque density gradient centrifugation and then cryopreserved in the vapor phase of liquid nitrogen. Purity and quantity of every magnetically sorted T cell population were checked by analytical flow cytometry. Each sorted fraction had its genomic DNA isolated and then quantified by UV absorbance on a Nanodrop 2000c. The CDR3 runs 14 residues from the cysteine to the phenylalanine. The sequence is cut down to CDR3 DNA, 42 bases in frame from base 1. Trimming removed 3 bases from V and 4 bases from J; the gene matches leave 4 bases unexplained. Taken from the germline V gene, the CDR1 and CDR2 loops are SGDLS and YYNGEE.

Turning to this clone: What this receptor recognizes is not known. No base-level quality is on record; no much larger clone is a single base apart.

TCR CDR3 regions were amplified from genomic DNA by multiplex PCR using the deep immunoSEQ assay. Genomic DNA extracted from each cell subset was distributed evenly over all wells of several immunoSEQ 96-well plates, and each plate served as one replicate. Each replicate PCR for sorted subsets received about 220 ng genomic DNA, equal to about 29,000 T cell genomes. Purified libraries were quantified with a Qubit 3.0 fluorometer, sized on a Bioanalyzer 2100, and re-quantified with the KAPA Library Quantification kit. Every immunoSEQ 96-well plate was sequenced on a dedicated single-read 150-cycle Illumina NextSeq 550 flow cell. As for how the authors treated the data: Because the immunoSEQ output included only junctional sequences and no quality scores, the filtering could not be the same as the filtering used for full-length reads. Sequences were annotated with PyIR, a Python wrapper for IgBLAST v1.9, using IMGT germline references to assign V/J genes and CDR3. Reads were removed for weak V/J assignments (E-value above 1e-6), missing CDR3, stop codons, out-of-frame junctions, or ambiguous translated residues. V3J clonotypes were defined by identical inferred V gene, J gene, and CDR3 amino acid sequence. Percentage overlap between repertoires was computed as shared unique clonotypes divided by the size of the smaller repertoire. RTK rarefaction, the Chao1 estimator, and Recon v2.1 estimates of unobserved clonotypes were used to assess repertoire richness. OLGA was used to compute generation probabilities for all TCRbeta clonotypes that the gDNA method yielded from a handful of donors. What TCRdb holds here is the immuneACCESS table cut down to in-frame rearrangements. Part of the clones is not present; checked against another copy, under half of the missing clones reflect an unresolved V gene, and the others are unexplained. The V and J calls and clone size come from that table; D and trimming were worked out from the DNA. The sample table records around 1.9 million clones; roughly 93% of these occur just once. Over 1.5% of the sample comes from the top ten.

Sequencing was done on a sample of naive CD8+ T cells from PBMCs. Reading the label with the study, this specimen's cell subset or site is: CD45RA+CCR7+. The V and J genes are TRBV9 and TRBJ1-3, with TRBD1 identical over 7 junction bases. The clonotype originates from a man younger than 35 in good health. Some clones in this sample may be carry-over from other donors' samples. The DNA sequence is as follows: TGTGCCAGCAGCGCCGACAGGGAAGGAAACACCATATATTTT. This codes for CASSADREGNTIYF. With the rest looked up from the reference TRBV9 and TRBJ1-3 genes rather than sequenced, the full variable domain is DSGVTQTPKHLITATGQRVTLRCSPRSGDLSVYWYQQSLDQGLQFLIQYYNGEERAKGNILERFSAQQFPDLHSELNLSSLELGDSALYFCASSADREGNTIYFGEGSWLTVV.